This entry features one TCR beta chain sequence. Its cognate antigen is unknown. The treatment denotes: some 20 received Ad26.COV2.S at low or high dose, single or two shots; roughly 5 received placebo; per-sample allocation not given. Samples analyzed were those drawn on day 63 after the first vaccine or placebo injection. Germline CDR1 and CDR2: SGHAT and FQNNGV. Trimming cost V 5 bases and J 1 base; bases outside gene matches: 7. The CDR3 loop spans 16 amino acids. The data were obtained in a study of Ad26.COV2.S vaccination and SARS-CoV-2 variants. Study-wide points: It was reported that spike-specific CD8+ and CD4+ T cell responses were substantially broad after vaccination.

Sequenced by immunoSEQ multiplex PCR; TCRdb stores in-frame clones only, minus some. The sample records a few hundred thousand clones, around 91% being singletons. The receptor was isolated from a person aged 18-65 years who received the Ad26.COV2.S COVID-19 vaccine or a placebo. Sequenced material: peripheral blood, taken in a trial of Ad26.COV2.S vaccine versus placebo. The V call is TRBV11-2, the J call TRBJ2-5, with 10 bases lining up with TRBD2. CDR3 loop: CASSRGASGSQETQYF. The CDR3 DNA follows: TGTGCCAGCAGCAGGGGCGCTAGCGGGAGCCAAGAGACCCAGTACTTC. Filled out from reference TRBV11-2 and TRBJ2-5, the complete variable domain reads EAGVAQSPRYKIIEKRQSVAFWCNPISGHATLYWYQQILGQGPKLLIQFQNNGVVDDSQLPKDRFSAERLKGVDSTLKIQPAKLEDSAVYLCASSRGASGSQETQYFGPGTRLLVL.